This T cell receptor (beta chain) was recovered during a study of CDR3 diversity in severe acne. A single record per CDR3 protein comes from TCRdb applying MiXCR to the PCR reads. The sample holds roughly 100,000 distinct CDR3 sequences; 51% are singletons and the top ten take 9.5% to 15%. The sequencing sample was made of blood. The sequence came from a male donor with acne.

CDR3 sequence (DNA): TGTGCCAGCAGCTTAGTAGGGACAGGGAGCGAGCAGTACTTC. Amino acids: CASSLVGTGSEQYF. This chain joins TRBV7-9 and TRBJ2-7, with 9 bases aligning to TRBD1. V was pared by 1 base and J by 6 bases, with 4 bases of the junction left unmatched. This CDR3 region has 14 residues. Germline V gene sequence: CDR1 SEHNR, CDR2 FQNEAQ (reference sequence).